The 26 T cell receptor beta chains below all came from one sample that was sequenced in a study of Graves' ophthalmopathy and Graves' hyperthyroidism. Researchers took RNA transcripts and amplified TCR beta CDR3 regions from them. HTBI primers served in a first-round RT-PCR, which a second-round multiplex PCR followed. A single record per CDR3 protein comes from TCRdb applying MiXCR to the multiplex PCR reads. The profile shows approximately 410,000 distinct CDR3 sequences, approximately 15% of them singletons. Sequencing was carried out using peripheral blood. The receptors were sampled from a woman aged 18-35 years with stable Graves' hyperthyroidism.

In its sample, this clonotype was seen many times. Its ends do not fully match the called genes, so a read error is possible. V and J are TRBV12-3 or TRBV12-4 and TRBJ1-1, with D possibly matching TRBD1 (6 bases). The CDR3 is 14 amino acids. CDR3 loop: CASSLGAGNTEAFF. CDR3 bases: TGCGCCAGCAGCTTGGGGGCAGGGAACACTGAAGCTTTCTTT.

This clonotype was observed many times. The chain uses TRBV9 and TRBJ1-5; possible D gene TRBD1, 6 bases. The CDR3 runs to 15 residues. Trimming left V 0 bases short and J 4 bases short, with 11 bases between. Germline CDR1 SGDLS, CDR2 YYNGEE. CDR3 sequence: CASSVEAGANQPQHF. CDR3 coding DNA: TGTGCCAGCAGCGTAGAGGCAGGGGCGAATCAGCCCCAGCATTTT.

This clonotype appeared many times. The chain recombines TRBV6-2 or TRBV6-3 with TRBJ1-1; unclear D gene. The CDR3 is made up of 14 amino acids. The germline CDR1 and CDR2 sequences are MNHEY and SVGEGT. Trimming stripped 3 bases from V and 6 bases from J, with 14 bases between. The CDR3 DNA follows: TGTGCCAGCAGTTATGGAGGTAGGCTTGCTGAAGCTTTCTTT. This gives the protein CASSYGGRLAEAFF.

This clonotype was counted ten times or more. This rearrangement joins TRBV6-1 to TRBJ1-5; the D is unclear. Germline loops: CDR1 MNHNS, CDR2 SASEGT. The ends were cut back, 5 bases at V and 4 bases at J, with 9 bases in the middle. The CDR3 extends over 13 amino acids. The chain's CDR3 is CASSLQENQPQHF. The CDR3, as DNA: TGTGCCAGCAGTCTTCAAGAAAATCAGCCCCAGCATTTT.

The V gene is TRBV11-1, the J gene TRBJ2-1; tentative D call: TRBD1 (5 bases). Germline CDR1 is SGHAT and CDR2 is FQDESV (reference sequence). V gave up 5 bases and J gave up 2 bases, with 13 bases separating them. This CDR3 region has 15 residues. This CDR3 is CASSLGGRAYNEQFF. CDR3 nucleotides: TGTGCCAGCAGCCTAGGTGGCAGGGCCTACAATGAGCAGTTCTTC.

This clonotype was counted many times. The V call is TRBV6-2 or TRBV6-3, the J call TRBJ2-5; 7 bases are a match to TRBD2. V trimming: 2 bases; J trimming: 4 bases; junction bases outside the gene matches: 10. The germline V gene encodes CDR1 MNHEY and CDR2 SVGEGT. This CDR3 is built from 16 residues. The CDR3 reads CASSYPRGEGGETQYF. DNA for the CDR3: TGTGCCAGCAGTTACCCCCGGGGGGAAGGAGGAGAGACCCAGTACTTC.

For this clonotype: Without the conserved terminal phenylalanine or tryptophan, this CDR3 likely stems from a read error. The chain recombines TRBV12-3 or TRBV12-4 with TRBJ1-1; D is unresolved. CDR3 length: 11 amino acids. The CDR3 DNA sequence: TGTGCTAGCAGGAGTGACACTGAAGCTTTCTAT. Translation: CASRSDTEAFY.

The sample holds many counts of this clonotype. This chain links TRBV6-5 with TRBJ1-5; no reliable D call. CDR3 length: 14 residues. CDR1 and CDR2 (germline): MNHEY, SVGAGI. Between the trimmed V and J ends, which lost 5 bases and 7 bases, there was a span of 15 bases. CDR3 loop: CASSIDSRGQPQHF. The CDR3, as DNA: TGTGCCAGCAGTATCGACTCCCGGGGACAGCCCCAGCATTTT.

V gene TRBV12-3 or TRBV12-4 combines with J gene TRBJ2-5; TRBD2 agrees at 8 bases. V trimming: 1 base; J trimming: 5 bases; junction bases outside the gene matches: 3. The CDR3 is made up of 14 amino acids. The CDR3 spells CASSLGAGDETQYF. CDR3 DNA: TGTGCCAGCAGTTTAGGAGCGGGGGATGAGACCCAGTACTTC.

This clonotype came up many times. The V call is TRBV27, the J call TRBJ1-6, with D perhaps matching TRBD1 (6 bases). The CDR3 length is 17 residues. V lost 4 bases, J lost 6 bases, and 19 bases lay in between. Germline assignment: CDR1 MNHEY and CDR2 SMNVEV (reference sequence). The CDR3 DNA reads TGTGCCAGCAGTTCATCCGCCCTTGGACAGATTAATTCACCCCTCCACTTT. This gives the protein CASSSSALGQINSPLHF.

The chain has TRBV2 and TRBJ2-7; 11 positions agree with TRBD2. From germline, CDR1 is SNHLY and CDR2 FYNNEI. This CDR3 region has 14 residues. V lost 6 bases to trimming and J lost 3 bases; unmatched junction nucleotides: 4. The chain's CDR3 is CASRVTSGGYEQYF. In nucleotides, the CDR3 is TGTGCCAGCAGAGTCACTAGCGGGGGCTACGAGCAGTACTTC.

Of note for this clonotype: This could be a read error, since a much larger clone is one nucleotide away. The chain combines TRBV6-5 with TRBJ2-5, with D unresolved. The CDR3 loop spans 14 amino acids. V was shortened by 5 bases and J by 5 bases, with 15 bases between the two germline ends. The germline gives CDR1 MNHEY, CDR2 SVGAGI. CDR3 sequence (DNA): TGTGCCAGCAGTCATTCGGGCCCGCGCGAGACCCAGTACTTC. It is translated as CASSHSGPRETQYF.

The chain links TRBV5-5 to TRBJ2-7, with D maybe TRBD1 (6 bases). Trimming removed 0 bases from V and 4 bases from J, with 17 bases in between. CDR3 size: 16 residues. Germline values: CDR1 SGHKS, CDR2 YYEKEE (reference sequence). This chain's CDR3 is CASSLGQPGQRYEQYF. CDR3 nucleotides: TGTGCCAGCAGCTTGGGGCAACCGGGACAAAGATACGAGCAGTACTTC.

The sample holds many counts of this clonotype. The rearrangement uses TRBV10-2 and TRBJ1-1; the D is unclear. The V gene's germline CDR1 is WSHSY and CDR2 SAAADI. The CDR3 has 14 amino acids. V gave up 6 bases and J gave up 11 bases, with 22 bases separating them. The CDR3 DNA reads TGCGCCAGCAGGCCCTCTGACATGGGCGAAGGGGCTTTCTTT. Its protein is CASRPSDMGEGAFF.

The chain carries TRBV2 and TRBJ1-2; D unresolved. Germline lookup yields CDR1 SNHLY and CDR2 FYNNEI. The CDR3 is 15 residues long. Deletions cut 5 bases from V and 5 bases from J, with 18 bases between. CDR3 nucleotides: TGTGCCAGCAGTAAGGGCCGGGGTCTGGGATATGGCTACACCTTC. The encoded protein is CASSKGRGLGYGYTF.

This clonotype has ten or more counts. This chain joins TRBV10-3 and TRBJ1-1; D uncertain. The V and J ends lost 7 bases and 3 bases respectively, with 9 bases between them. CDR1 ENHRY and CDR2 SYGVKD come from the germline V gene. The CDR3 covers 12 residues. CDR3 sequence reads: CAIKNRDTEAFF. CDR3 in DNA: TGTGCCATCAAGAACCGGGACACTGAAGCTTTCTTT.

Many counts were recorded for this clonotype. The gene calls are TRBV11-1 and TRBJ2-6; TRBD1 aligns across 10 bases. Germline CDR1 reads SGHAT; CDR2 reads FQDESV (reference sequence). J lost 2 bases, V lost 8 bases, and 6 bases had no gene match. The CDR3 contains 16 residues. CDR3 sequence (DNA): TGTGCCAGCCGCCGGGACAGGGGACCTGGGGCCAACGTCCTGACTTTC. Its protein product is CASRRDRGPGANVLTF. Supplemented by reference TRBV11-1 and TRBJ2-6, the full variable domain reads EAEVAQSPRYKITEKSQAVAFWCDPISGHATLYWYRQILGQGPELLVQFQDESVVDDSQLPKDRFSAERLKGVDSTLKIQPAELGDSAMYLCASRRDRGPGANVLTFGAGSRLTVL.

This clonotype has ten or more counts. This sequence joins TRBV27 and TRBJ1-1; TRBD1 matches at 11 bases. Germline V lookup: CDR1 MNHEY, CDR2 SMNVEV (reference sequence). V lost 3 bases to trimming and J lost 4 bases; unmatched junction nucleotides: 10. The CDR3 is 17 amino acids. The chain's CDR3 is CASSFNSGQGDGTEAFF. In DNA, the CDR3 is TGTGCCAGCAGTTTTAATTCGGGACAGGGGGACGGCACTGAAGCTTTCTTT.

The CDR3 DNA reads TGCGCCAGCAGCCAAGAGGCAGGGGGCTACACTGAAGCTTTCTTT. As protein: CASSQEAGGYTEAFF. This chain joins TRBV4-1 and TRBJ1-1; 8 bases fit TRBD1. Germline V CDR1 and CDR2: MGHRA, YSYEKL. V shed 0 bases, J shed 3 bases, and the junction held 3 bases outside the gene matches. This CDR3 has 15 amino acids.

This clonotype has only one observation. The chain is built from TRBV11-1 and TRBJ1-1, with TRBD1 matching 7 bases. The CDR3 has 15 residues. Losses at the gene ends were 4 bases for V and 9 bases for J; bases not matched to a gene: 14. Germline V CDR1 and CDR2: SGHAT, FQDESV (reference sequence). The chain's CDR3 is CASSSLQGFLPKAFF. CDR3 nucleotide sequence: TGTGCCAGCAGCTCGCTACAGGGGTTCCTCCCGAAAGCTTTCTTT.

This clonotype was picked up many times. A read error is possible here, since a much larger clone lies one base away. The chain couples TRBV28 to TRBJ1-1, with D unresolved. The CDR3 extends over 13 amino acids. V was cut by 11 bases and J by 0 bases, with 13 bases left in between. Germline V gives CDR1 MDHEN, CDR2 SYDVKM. The DNA for the CDR3 is TGTGCCGGCGGGTCCTACTTGAACACTGAAGCTTTCTTT. It yields the protein CAGGSYLNTEAFF.

Details on this clonotype: The CDR3 ends on some other residue instead of the conserved phenylalanine or tryptophan, so this is likely a read error. V and J are TRBV7-8 and TRBJ1-2; 7 bases fit TRBD1. Trimming took 2 bases from V and 7 from J; bases not matched to a gene: 10. Germline CDR1 is SGHVS and CDR2 is FQNEAQ. This CDR3 spans 15 amino acids. The CDR3 loop reads CASSLLGGDRSGYTL. The CDR3 DNA follows: TGTGCCAGCAGCTTATTGGGGGGGGACAGAAGTGGCTACACCTTG.

This clonotype was seen many times. V gene TRBV12-5 combines with J gene TRBJ2-7; D possibly corresponds to TRBD2 (6 bases). CDR3 length equals 16 residues. From germline, CDR1 is LGHNT and CDR2 FRNRAP. V dropped 3 bases and J dropped 2 bases, with 17 bases sitting between them. CDR3 amino acids: CASGFPSWGEAYEQYF. CDR3 bases: TGTGCTAGTGGTTTCCCTTCGTGGGGGGAAGCCTACGAGCAGTACTTC. The complete variable domain, with remaining parts taken from reference TRBV12-5 and TRBJ2-7, reads DARVTQTPRHKVTEMGQEVTMRCQPILGHNTVFWYRQTMMQGLELLAYFRNRAPLDDSGMPKDRFSAEMPDATLATLKIQPSEPRDSAVYFCASGFPSWGEAYEQYFGPGTRLTVT.

This clonotype was detected only a few times. This chain uses TRBV19 with TRBJ1-5; D uncertain. CDR1 LNHDA and CDR2 SQIVND come from the germline V gene (reference sequence). Trimming shortened V by 2 bases and J by 0 bases, and 11 bases separated the two germline ends. This CDR3 is built from 16 residues. The DNA of the CDR3 is TGTGCCAGTAGTATAAGTCGCCAGCTTAGCAATCAGCCCCAGCATTTT. Protein product: CASSISRQLSNQPQHF.

The J gene is TRBJ2-5, the V gene TRBV24-1; possible D gene TRBD2, 6 bases. CDR3 length equals 14 residues. The germline V gene has CDR1 KGHDR and CDR2 SFDVKD. Trimming shortened V by 5 bases and J by 2 bases, and 11 bases separated the two germline ends. In nucleotides, the CDR3 is TGTGCCACCAGTGCCAGGACTATACAAGAGACCCAGTACTTC. Its protein product is CATSARTIQETQYF.

This clonotype was recorded many times. This chain links TRBV2 with TRBJ1-1; tentatively, D is TRBD1 (6 bases). Germline CDR1 SNHLY, CDR2 FYNNEI. The CDR3 sequence is 13 residues long. Between the trimmed V and J ends, which lost 3 bases and 8 bases, there was a span of 13 bases. The CDR3 bases are TGTGCCAGCAGTGATCAGGGGCCTAGGGAAGCTTTCTTT. This gives the protein CASSDQGPREAFF.